The 3 T cell receptor beta chains below were found in one sample sequenced in a study of T cells in Graves' hyperthyroidism and ophthalmopathy. Researchers amplified the TCR beta CDR3 regions from RNA transcripts. First-round RT-PCR of the TCR CDR3 relied on the HTBI primer set. A single record per CDR3 protein comes from TCRdb applying MiXCR to the multiplex PCR reads. Of about 540,000 distinct CDR3 sequences in the sample, 40% to 55% were seen once. Sequencing was done on a sample of peripheral blood or thyroid tissue (not recorded which). These TCRs come from a woman younger than 30 with Graves' hyperthyroidism.

With regard to this clonotype: The junction differs from germline at one of its ends, possibly a read error. This chain connects TRBV7-3 to TRBJ2-5; D is perhaps TRBD2 (5 bases). Germline CDR1 reads SGHTA; CDR2 reads FQGTGA. This CDR3 region has 16 residues. DNA for the CDR3: TGCGCCAGCAGCCAAAGCGGAAACTCCTACCAAGAGACCCAGTACTTC. It codes for CASSQSGNSYQETQYF.

Ten or more counts support this clonotype. The chain uses TRBV7-9 and TRBJ1-2, with TRBD1 as a possible D gene (5 bases). V lost 3 bases and J lost 4, with 12 bases in between. The V gene's germline CDR1 is SEHNR and CDR2 FQNEAQ (reference sequence). CDR3 length: 14 residues. The CDR3 sequence: CASSFGEGFYGYTF. The DNA for the CDR3 is TGTGCCAGCAGCTTTGGTGAGGGGTTCTATGGCTACACCTTC. The full variable domain, its missing parts supplied by reference TRBV7-9 and TRBJ1-2, is DTGVSQNPRHKITKRGQNVTFRCDPISEHNRLYWYRQTLGQGPEFLTYFQNEAQLEKSRLLSDRFSAERPKGSFSTLEIQRTEQGDSAMYLCASSFGEGFYGYTFGSGTRLTVV.

This clonotype was detected ten times or more. The chain uses TRBV2 and TRBJ2-6; 7 nucleotides agree with TRBD1. CDR3 length equals 15 residues. Germline loops: CDR1 SNHLY, CDR2 FYNNEI. Trimming at V came to 7 bases and at J to 0 bases, leaving 3 bases not matched to a gene. The CDR3 sequence is CASTWTGSGANVLTF. In DNA, the CDR3 is TGTGCCAGCACCTGGACAGGCTCTGGGGCCAACGTCCTGACTTTC.